Each of the 17 T cell receptor beta chains below was sequenced from the same sample in a study of OX40 agonist ivuxolimab in advanced cancers. Produced via immunoSEQ multiplex PCR; TCRdb's table is partial and in-frame only. The repertoire holds about 80,000 clones, approximately 92% seen once, with approximately 5% in the top ten. The source was CD4+ or CD8+ T cells sorted from blood, collected in a trial of the OX40 agonist ivuxolimab. Source of these receptors: an adult with an advanced solid tumor such as melanoma, head and neck, liver or kidney cancer.

The table lists this clone with a few counts. This chain joins TRBV9 and TRBJ2-3, with a weak D call TRBD2 (5 bases). V was shortened by 7 bases and J by 0 bases, with 12 bases between the two germline ends. Per germline, CDR1 SGDLS and CDR2 YYNGEE. The CDR3 is made up of 14 amino acids. Here the CDR3 reads CASRPGLSTDTQYF. The CDR3 nucleotides read TGTGCCAGCCGACCGGGGTTAAGCACAGATACGCAGTATTTT. The full variable domain, its missing parts supplied by reference TRBV9 and TRBJ2-3, is DSGVTQTPKHLITATGQRVTLRCSPRSGDLSVYWYQQSLDQGLQFLIQYYNGEERAKGNILERFSAQQFPDLHSELNLSSLELGDSALYFCASRPGLSTDTQYFGPGTRLTVL.

V is TRBV7-2 and J is TRBJ2-2; perhaps TRBD2 as D (5 bases). V was clipped by 4 bases and J by 4 bases, with 16 bases between them. Germline CDR1 is SGHTA and CDR2 is FQGNSA. The CDR3 extends over 16 amino acids. The CDR3 loop is CASSSTSASSTGELFF. The CDR3 DNA sequence: TGTGCCAGCAGCTCCACAAGCGCTAGCTCCACCGGGGAGCTGTTTTTT.

The gene calls are TRBV6-1 and TRBJ2-3; D not resolved. The CDR3 has 15 residues. Trimming took off 2 bases at V and 4 bases at J, with 13 bases between the two ends. The germline CDR1 and CDR2 sequences are MNHNS and SASEGT. The CDR3 spells CASSERSQSPDTQYF. The DNA for the CDR3 is TGTGCCAGCAGTGAAAGGTCACAGAGCCCAGATACGCAGTATTTT.

The chain uses TRBV7-5 and TRBJ2-7. TRBV7-5 is a known pseudogene. This CDR3 is built from 11 residues. In nucleotides, the CDR3 is TGTGCCAGAAGTAAGTCTTCCGAGCAGTACTTC. Protein: CARSKSSEQYF.

The rearrangement joins TRBV5-1 to TRBJ2-7; 8 bases line up with TRBD2. Germline V gives CDR1 SGHRS, CDR2 YFSETQ. CDR3 size: 14 residues. V trimming: 5 bases; J trimming: 1 base; junction bases outside the gene matches: 5. The CDR3, as DNA: TGCGCCAGCAGGCGATCGGGAGGGTCCTACGAGCAGTACTTC. It codes for CASRRSGGSYEQYF.

J is TRBJ2-5 and V is TRBV5-6; D not resolved. From germline, CDR1 is SGHDT and CDR2 YYEEEE. The CDR3 is 13 residues long. Trimming removed 1 base from V and 2 bases from J, with 6 bases in between. CDR3 residues: CASSLSPQETQYF. The CDR3 DNA follows: TGTGCCAGCAGCTTGAGCCCGCAAGAGACCCAGTACTTC.

The chain combines TRBV18 with TRBJ2-6, with D perhaps TRBD2 (6 bases). CDR3 size: 16 residues. V was pared by 1 base and J by 2 bases, with 9 bases between. CDR1 and CDR2 from the germline V gene are KGHSH and LQKENI. DNA of the CDR3: TGTGCCAGCTCACCACTCGGGACTGCTGGGGCCAACGTCCTGACTTTC. Translation: CASSPLGTAGANVLTF.

The J gene is TRBJ2-3, the V gene TRBV2; no firm D call. CDR3 length: 13 amino acids. V was pared by 5 bases and J by 0 bases, with 6 bases between. Germline loops: CDR1 SNHLY, CDR2 FYNNEI. Here the CDR3 reads CASSFLSTDTQYF. The CDR3 DNA follows: TGTGCCAGCAGTTTTCTCAGCACAGATACGCAGTATTTT.

This chain uses TRBV2 with TRBJ2-5, with D uncertain. The germline gives CDR1 SNHLY, CDR2 FYNNEI. The ends were cut back, 4 bases at V and 5 bases at J, with 8 bases in the middle. CDR3 length: 12 residues. CDR3: CASSAGLETQYF. DNA for the CDR3: TGTGCCAGCAGTGCTGGGTTGGAGACCCAGTACTTC.

The rearrangement uses TRBV18 and TRBJ2-1; D is possibly TRBD2 (6 bases). The CDR3 covers 12 residues. Germline CDR1 and CDR2: KGHSH and LQKENI. The V end lost 0 bases, the J end lost 13 bases, and 10 bases lay between the germline ends. The CDR3 DNA is TGTGCCAGCTCACCACCGGGAGGAGTTCAGTTCTTC. Translating it yields CASSPPGGVQFF.

This clone was recorded once. The J gene is TRBJ1-5, the V gene TRBV19, with unresolved D. Trimming left V 0 bases short and J 4 bases short, with 4 bases between. From germline, CDR1 is LNHDA and CDR2 SQIVND (reference sequence). The CDR3 totals 13 residues. The CDR3: CASSIEGNQPQHF. In DNA, the CDR3 is TGTGCCAGTAGTATAGAAGGGAATCAGCCCCAGCATTTT.

The count of this clone is one. This chain connects TRBV5-4 to TRBJ1-4; D is unclear. V was pared by 4 bases and J by 0 bases, with 10 bases between. CDR3 length equals 15 residues. Germline CDR1 and CDR2: SGHNT and YYREEE (reference sequence). This chain's CDR3 is CASSKGHATNEKLFF. The CDR3 DNA reads as TGTGCCAGCAGCAAGGGCCACGCAACTAATGAAAAACTGTTTTTT.

This chain uses TRBV5-4 with TRBJ2-5; possible D gene TRBD2, 5 bases. CDR1 and CDR2 (germline): SGHNT, YYREEE (reference sequence). This CDR3 has 13 residues. Trimming left V 0 bases short and J 7 bases short, with 10 bases between. The CDR3 region is CASSLDRGGTQYF. CDR3 in DNA: TGTGCCAGCAGCTTGGACCGGGGTGGGACCCAGTACTTC. The full variable domain, with the rest looked up from reference TRBV5-4 and TRBJ2-5, is ETGVTQSPTHLIKTRGQQVTLRCSSQSGHNTVSWYQQALGQGPQFIFQYYREEENGRGNFPPRFSGLQFPNYSSELNVNALELDDSALYLCASSLDRGGTQYFGPGTRLLVL.

The CDR3, as DNA: TGTGCCAGCAGCTTAGTTCGCACTGAAGCTTTCTTT. It encodes CASSLVRTEAFF. The chain couples TRBV7-2 to TRBJ1-1, with D hard to call. Trimming shortened V by 1 base and J by 4 bases, and 4 bases separated the two germline ends. Germline V gene lookup returns CDR1 SGHTA and CDR2 FQGNSA. CDR3 length: 12 amino acids.

This rearrangement joins TRBV10-2 to TRBJ2-2; a possible D gene is TRBD1 (5 bases). V was shortened by 2 bases and J by 6 bases, with 16 bases between the two germline ends. This CDR3 region has 16 residues. Germline V CDR1 and CDR2: WSHSY, SAAADI. CDR3 sequence: CASSEKVAGRAGELFF. CDR3 nucleotides: TGCGCCAGCAGTGAGAAGGTGGCAGGGCGTGCCGGGGAGCTGTTTTTT.

The J gene is TRBJ1-1, the V gene TRBV6-6; D is unresolved. Germline V CDR1 and CDR2: MNHNY, SVGAGI (reference sequence). The CDR3 sequence is 14 residues long. V was trimmed by 3 bases and J by 4 bases, leaving 12 bases between them. This CDR3 is CASSYEGLSTEAFF. In nucleotides, the CDR3 is TGTGCCAGCAGTTATGAGGGATTGAGCACTGAAGCTTTCTTT.

The rearrangement links TRBV7-9 to TRBJ2-5; D might be TRBD2 (5 bases). With 2 bases removed from V and 10 bases from J, the gap between germline ends came to 11 bases. CDR3 size: 12 residues. Germline V gives CDR1 SEHNR, CDR2 FQNEAQ (reference sequence). The DNA of the CDR3 is TGTGCCAGCAGCTTAACCTTCGGGGACCAGTACTTC. As protein: CASSLTFGDQYF.